This T cell receptor beta chain was recovered during a study of Ad26.COV2.S vaccination and SARS-CoV-2 variants. Treatment defined: some 19 received Ad26.COV2.S at low or high dose, single or two shots; about 5 received placebo; per-sample allocation not given. Sampling was performed 63 days after the first vaccine or placebo injection. An Ad26 vector was used to express Wuhan-strain SARS-CoV-2 spike as the vaccine. This clone was detected once. Its antigen remains unidentified. Per germline, CDR1 SGDLS and CDR2 YYNGEE. There are 13 residues in the CDR3. The V end was cut by 0 bases, the J end by 4 bases, with 4 bases between. Findings and limits, study-wide: Vaccine and placebo recipients had comparable breadth of non-spike TCRs. There was a possibility that the TCR breadth and depth analyses underestimated total T cell responses. A substantial breadth of spike-specific CD8+ and CD4+ T cell responses after vaccination has been reported.

Assay: immunoSEQ multiplex PCR; the TCRdb copy retains only in-frame clones and omits some. The sample contains about 680,000 clones, 70% to 90% of which appear only once. This TCR was recovered from a person aged 18-65 years who received the Ad26.COV2.S COVID-19 vaccine or a placebo. The specimen was peripheral blood, collected in a trial of Ad26.COV2.S vaccine versus placebo. The chain employs TRBV9 and TRBJ1-4; D unresolved. The CDR3 sequence: CASSVDGNEKLFF. CDR3 nucleotides: TGTGCCAGCAGCGTAGACGGTAATGAAAAACTGTTTTTT.